This entry describes one T cell receptor beta chain. Its antigen is still unknown. The assay was immunoSEQ multiplex PCR, and TCRdb's table has in-frame clones only and misses some. The sample shows 120,000 or so clones, 85% to 90% of them seen only once. This record belongs to a study of T cell responses to AZD1222 COVID-19 vaccine. Overall study findings and caveats: Donors were largely white British and mainly female; clonal diversity was possibly underestimated. Baseline antibody screening turned up just a handful of seropositive AZD1222 recipients. Nearly half of unique spike-specific TCRs reportedly avoided B.1.351 and B.1.1.7 mutated regions. Vaccine-related CD4 TCRs covered spike, predominating at 160-218 and 743-854.

The germline V and J ends were trimmed by 5 bases and 1 base, with 11 bases remaining between them. Germline values: CDR1 SNHLY, CDR2 FYNNEI. The CDR3 contains 14 residues. Sample: peripheral blood, taken on day 0 of MenACWY control vaccination. The sequence was collected from an adult in good health. The chain has TRBV2 and TRBJ1-1; possible D gene TRBD1, 5 bases. Written as DNA, the CDR3 is TGTGCCAGCAGTCCCCCCGGACAGAACACTGAAGCTTTCTTT. Amino acids: CASSPPGQNTEAFF.